The 31 T cell receptor beta chains presented below share a single source sample, sequenced in a study of early T cells in non-severe SARS-CoV-2 infection. TCRdb redid the calling of the 5' RACE reads with MiXCR, one entry per CDR3 protein. Of about 50,000 distinct CDR3 sequences in the sample, roughly 6.2% were seen once. The source was whole blood, collected at baseline. Source of these receptors: an adult who was a healthcare worker with PCR-confirmed SARS-CoV-2 infection or an uninfected control (not recorded which).

In its sample, this clonotype was seen many times. This sequence joins TRBV18 and TRBJ1-1, with D tentatively TRBD1 (5 bases). The CDR3 sequence is 13 residues long. Germline CDR1 is KGHSH and CDR2 is LQKENI. V shed 3 bases and J shed 4 bases, with 9 bases lying between them. CDR3 sequence: CASSPGVGTEAFF. CDR3 DNA: TGTGCCAGCTCACCGGGGGTAGGCACTGAAGCTTTCTTT.

The chain combines TRBV11-2 with TRBJ2-1; 9 bases are a match to TRBD1. With V trimmed by 6 bases and J by 8 bases, 5 bases remained unmatched. This CDR3 contains 13 residues. Germline V gives CDR1 SGHAT, CDR2 FQNNGV. CDR3 nucleotides: TGTGCCAGCAGTCGGACAGGGGTCCATGAGCAGTTCTTC. Translated: CASSRTGVHEQFF.

This clonotype was detected many times. This rearrangement joins TRBV6-1 to TRBJ1-4; D remains unclear. Germline V gene lookup returns CDR1 MNHNS and CDR2 SASEGT. Deletions cut 5 bases from V and 10 bases from J, with 5 bases between. The CDR3 is made up of 10 amino acids. CDR3 in DNA: TGTGCCAGCAGTAACACAAAACTGTTTTTT. It is translated as CASSNTKLFF.

This clonotype has a handful of counts. This chain uses TRBV7-3 with TRBJ2-7; D remains unclear. The V and J ends lost 5 bases and 0 bases respectively, with 11 bases between them. The CDR3 length is 14 residues. Germline lookup yields CDR1 SGHTA and CDR2 FQGTGA. In DNA form, the CDR3 reads TGTGCCAGCAGCCCCTCGACTTTCTCCTACGAGCAGTACTTC. It encodes CASSPSTFSYEQYF.

This rearrangement joins TRBV10-3 to TRBJ2-3; D gene unclear. The germline V gene has CDR1 ENHRY and CDR2 SYGVKD. The CDR3 spans 13 residues. The ends were cut back, 9 bases at V and 4 bases at J, with 14 bases in the middle. Here the CDR3 reads CAMRPSQADTQYF. CDR3 bases: TGTGCCATGCGTCCATCTCAAGCAGATACGCAGTATTTT.

This chain connects TRBV27 to TRBJ2-7, with D possibly matching TRBD2 (6 bases). Germline values: CDR1 MNHEY, CDR2 SMNVEV (reference sequence). Trimming took 2 bases from V and 0 from J, leaving 8 bases between them. The CDR3 is 14 amino acids. Here the CDR3 reads CASSLSGFSYEQYF. The CDR3, as DNA: TGTGCCAGCAGTTTAAGCGGGTTCTCCTACGAGCAGTACTTC.

The gene calls are TRBV3-1 and TRBJ1-2; D might be TRBD1 (6 bases). The germline V gene has CDR1 LGHDT and CDR2 YNNKEL (reference sequence). Trimming took 0 bases from V and 8 from J, leaving 13 bases between them. The CDR3 length is 14 residues. In DNA form, the CDR3 reads TGTGCCAGCAGCCAAGATGCCAGGGGCAACGGCTACACCTTC. Encoded protein: CASSQDARGNGYTF.

This clonotype was found many times. The rearrangement links TRBV20-1 to TRBJ2-2, with D hard to call. The CDR3 spans 15 residues. The germline V gene encodes CDR1 DFQATT and CDR2 SNEGSKA (reference sequence). V lost 0 bases and J 4 bases, leaving 12 bases between the germline ends. The CDR3: CSARDPAVPTGELFF. The CDR3 coding sequence is TGCAGTGCTAGAGATCCGGCCGTTCCCACCGGGGAGCTGTTTTTT.

The V call is TRBV18, the J call TRBJ2-3, with 8 bases that match TRBD1. The trim removed 0 bases at V and 6 bases at J, leaving 8 bases unmatched. The CDR3 is 16 amino acids. Germline CDR1 KGHSH, CDR2 LQKENI. In DNA, the CDR3 is TGTGCCAGCTCACCACCGGGTCGACAGGGGAGGGATACGCAGTATTTT. Translating it yields CASSPPGRQGRDTQYF.

This clonotype was detected ten times or more. The rearrangement joins TRBV7-9 to TRBJ2-7, with 11 nucleotides matching TRBD2. Germline CDR1 is SEHNR and CDR2 is FQNEAQ (reference sequence). The junction had 11 bases not matched to a gene; V was cut back by 7 bases and J by 6 bases. The CDR3 contains 15 residues. The CDR3: CASTQVGLAGGEQYF. The DNA for the CDR3 is TGTGCCAGCACCCAAGTTGGGCTAGCGGGAGGCGAGCAGTACTTC.

This clonotype was found a few times. The V call is TRBV11-2, the J call TRBJ1-5; tentative D call: TRBD1 (5 bases). The germline V and J ends were trimmed by 4 bases and 5 bases, with 12 bases remaining between them. The CDR3 runs to 14 residues. The V gene's germline CDR1 is SGHAT and CDR2 FQNNGV. The CDR3 sequence: CASSSQGRDQPQHF. CDR3 in DNA: TGTGCCAGCAGCTCCCAGGGAAGGGATCAGCCCCAGCATTTT.

Many counts were recorded for this clonotype. This chain joins TRBV2 and TRBJ1-5; perhaps TRBD1 as D (6 bases). Trimming took off 4 bases at V and 3 bases at J, with 13 bases between the two ends. CDR3 length: 15 amino acids. Germline V gene data show CDR1 as SNHLY and CDR2 as FYNNEI. The CDR3 region is CASSGLQGINQPQHF. CDR3 nucleotides: TGTGCCAGCAGTGGGTTACAGGGAATCAATCAGCCCCAGCATTTT.

This clonotype was observed a few times. V and J are TRBV5-1 and TRBJ2-5, with 8 bases matching TRBD1. This CDR3 contains 16 residues. Germline lookup yields CDR1 SGHRS and CDR2 YFSETQ. V gave up 3 bases and J gave up 4 bases; unmatched junction bases: 11. This CDR3 reads CASSSRGQARGETQYF. In DNA form, the CDR3 reads TGCGCCAGCAGCTCGAGGGGACAGGCCAGGGGAGAGACCCAGTACTTC.

In its sample, this clonotype was seen many times. The chain links TRBV6-5 to TRBJ2-3, with D hard to call. Trimming cost V 2 bases and J 2 bases, with 2 bases left between them. This CDR3 comprises 12 residues. Germline V gene data show CDR1 as MNHEY and CDR2 as SVGAGI. The CDR3, as DNA: TGTGCCAGCAGTTACAACACAGATACGCAGTATTTT. Translated, it gives CASSYNTDTQYF.

V gene TRBV3-1 combines with J gene TRBJ2-1; no firm D call. The V and J ends lost 3 bases and 7 bases respectively, with 4 bases between them. This CDR3 spans 11 amino acids. Germline loops: CDR1 LGHDT, CDR2 YNNKEL (reference sequence). CDR3: CASSQRNEQFF. CDR3 bases: TGTGCCAGCAGCCAGCGTAATGAGCAGTTCTTC.

The chain links TRBV20-1 to TRBJ2-7, with TRBD1 matching 9 bases. This CDR3 has 12 residues. CDR1 DFQATT and CDR2 SNEGSKA come from the germline V gene (reference sequence). Trimming cost V 6 bases and J 4 bases; bases outside gene matches: 4. CDR3 nucleotides: TGCAGTGCGGAGACAGGGGGTTACGAGCAGTACTTC. Protein product: CSAETGGYEQYF.

This clonotype was picked up many times. The chain joins TRBV10-1 to TRBJ1-5, with D maybe TRBD1 (5 bases). Germline V gene lookup returns CDR1 WNHNN and CDR2 SYGVQD (reference sequence). The CDR3 is made up of 13 amino acids. V was clipped by 4 bases and J by 4 bases, with 8 bases between them. In DNA form, the CDR3 reads TGCGCCAGCAGTGTGGGGACTAATCAGCCCCAGCATTTT. It codes for CASSVGTNQPQHF.

This clonotype was observed at least ten times. The V call is TRBV5-5, the J call TRBJ2-7, with TRBD2 matching 7 bases. The CDR3 length is 15 residues. Germline assignment: CDR1 SGHKS and CDR2 YYEKEE (reference sequence). Trimming removed 4 bases from V and 4 bases from J; junction bases left unmatched: 11. The DNA of the CDR3 is TGTGCCAGCAGCCCCCGGGCGGGAGATGGTTACGAGCAGTACTTC. It encodes CASSPRAGDGYEQYF.

This clonotype was detected only a few times. V usage is TRBV11-2 and J usage is TRBJ2-7; possibly TRBD1 for D (5 bases). The germline gives CDR1 SGHAT, CDR2 FQNNGV. CDR3 length: 13 amino acids. The chain's CDR3 is CAYRQGNSYEQYF. The CDR3 nucleotides read TGTGCTTACCGCCAGGGAAACTCCTACGAGCAGTACTTC.

This clonotype is termed medium-sized. The chain couples TRBV28 to TRBJ1-5; 7 bases match TRBD1. The CDR3 sequence is 17 residues long. Germline CDR1 MDHEN, CDR2 SYDVKM. J gave up 4 bases and V 4 bases, and 13 bases lay outside the gene matches. CDR3 amino acids: CASSSADRVFGNQPQHF. The DNA of the CDR3 is TGTGCCAGCAGTTCGGCAGACAGGGTATTTGGTAATCAGCCCCAGCATTTT.

This clonotype appeared once. The CDR3 sequence: CASSWGADFYEQYF. The DNA of the CDR3 is TGTGCCAGCAGTTGGGGGGCTGACTTCTACGAGCAGTACTTC. This chain uses TRBV27 with TRBJ2-7, with D perhaps matching TRBD1 or TRBD2 (6 bases each). Germline values: CDR1 MNHEY, CDR2 SMNVEV (reference sequence). The CDR3 consists of 14 residues. V was cut by 4 bases and J by 3 bases, with 13 bases left in between.

This clonotype has a handful of counts. The chain combines TRBV6-4 with TRBJ2-1; TRBD1 is a possible D gene (7 bases). Germline CDR1 is MRHNA and CDR2 is SNTAGT. The CDR3 is 15 residues long. The V and J ends lost 9 bases and 5 bases respectively, with 20 bases between them. In nucleotides, the CDR3 is TGTGCCAGGCAGACAGGAGGGGGCGGGGACAATGAGCAGTTCTTC. Its translation is CARQTGGGGDNEQFF.

The table lists this clonotype with a few counts. The chain links TRBV6-5 to TRBJ1-1, with TRBD1 matching over 7 bases. This CDR3 comprises 14 residues. V lost 6 bases and J lost 2; bases outside the gene matches: 6. Germline lookup yields CDR1 MNHEY and CDR2 SVGAGI. The CDR3 sequence is CASSRDSVNTEAFF. The DNA of the CDR3 is TGTGCCAGCAGCCGGGACAGCGTCAACACTGAAGCTTTCTTT.

The chain joins TRBV28 to TRBJ2-2; 7 bases fit TRBD2. The CDR3 consists of 16 residues. V was clipped by 10 bases and J by 1 base; unmatched bases: 12. Germline loops: CDR1 MDHEN, CDR2 SYDVKM. The CDR3 reads CAISGASGMNTGELFF. CDR3 DNA sequence: TGTGCCATCTCCGGTGCTAGCGGAATGAACACCGGGGAGCTGTTTTTT.

This clonotype was observed many times. This chain joins TRBV7-8 and TRBJ2-7; D is uncertain. The CDR3 extends over 13 amino acids. Between the trimmed V and J ends, which lost 1 base and 5 bases, there was a span of 9 bases. Germline V gene data show CDR1 as SGHVS and CDR2 as FQNEAQ. DNA for the CDR3: TGTGCCAGCAGCTTAGAGCAAGGCCACGAGCAGTACTTC. It specifies CASSLEQGHEQYF.

In this sample, this clonotype turned up many times. The chain combines TRBV5-6 with TRBJ1-2; no firm D call. CDR1 and CDR2 (germline): SGHDT, YYEEEE. The CDR3 length is 15 residues. V was cut by 5 bases and J by 4 bases, with 18 bases left in between. The CDR3 here is CASRPGLTQFYGYTF. CDR3 in DNA: TGTGCCAGCAGGCCTGGGCTTACGCAGTTCTATGGCTACACCTTC.

The DNA of the CDR3 is TGTGCCAGCAGATCCCTACAGGGGGGCTCCTACGAGCAGTACTTC. This sequence encodes CASRSLQGGSYEQYF. The rearrangement joins TRBV6-5 to TRBJ2-7; 8 positions agree with TRBD1. Germline V lookup: CDR1 MNHEY, CDR2 SVGAGI. This CDR3 comprises 15 residues. The junction had 7 bases not matched to a gene; V was cut back by 6 bases and J by 0 bases.

In its sample, this clonotype was seen many times. The CDR3 coding sequence is TGCAGCGTTTCACGGTATGAAGCTTTCTTT. It specifies CSVSRYEAFF. J is TRBJ1-1 and V is TRBV29-1, with D hard to call. This CDR3 region has 10 residues. Trimming took 5 bases from V and 7 from J, leaving 8 bases between them. Germline CDR1 and CDR2: SQVTM and ANQGSEA.

This clonotype has ten or more counts. This chain connects TRBV5-6 to TRBJ1-1; unclear D gene. The CDR3 has 13 amino acids. Between the trimmed V and J ends, which lost 3 bases and 5 bases, there was a span of 11 bases. Germline V CDR1 and CDR2: SGHDT, YYEEEE. The CDR3 sequence is CASSSASKTEAFF. CDR3 DNA: TGTGCCAGCAGCTCCGCCTCAAAGACTGAAGCTTTCTTT.

The chain carries TRBV7-9 and TRBJ1-2, with no clear D. The germline V gene has CDR1 SEHNR and CDR2 FQNEAQ (reference sequence). The CDR3 extends over 12 amino acids. The V end lost 5 bases, the J end lost 2 bases, and 6 bases lay between the germline ends. CDR3 DNA sequence: TGTGCCAGCAGCCTGACCAACTATGGCTACACCTTC. Protein product: CASSLTNYGYTF.

This clonotype was seen repeatedly, ten times or more. The chain uses TRBV20-1 and TRBJ2-5; possibly TRBD2 for D (6 bases). Germline values: CDR1 DFQATT, CDR2 SNEGSKA (reference sequence). This CDR3 has 14 amino acids. V lost 6 bases to trimming and J lost 1 base, with 15 bases between them. CDR3 sequence reads: CSANPLARQETQYF. Written as DNA, the CDR3 is TGCAGTGCCAACCCTCTAGCGCGCCAAGAGACCCAGTACTTC.